Below, 12 T cell receptor beta chains from the same sample are listed, as sequenced in a study of control samples from healthy donors and cancer patients (dated by TCRdb to the early 2020s). The library was obtained by the immunoSEQ multiplex PCR assay. TCRdb retrieved this table from immuneACCESS and kept in-frame rearrangements only. Not all clones are present; in checked studies, unresolved V genes account for under half, and no reason is known for the remainder. The sample table contains about 6,700 clones; only one count was recorded for around 75% of them. The top ten constitute approximately 15% of the sample. The sample consisted of formalin-fixed, paraffin-embedded tissue. The receptors were sampled from a male donor with melanoma.

The sample holds one count of this clone. The chain has TRBV11-2 and TRBJ2-1; TRBD2 agrees at 7 bases. With 2 bases clipped from V and 8 bases from J, the junction kept 6 bases outside the gene matches. This CDR3 is built from 14 residues. From germline, CDR1 is SGHAT and CDR2 FQNNGV. The CDR3 here is CASSLSGAVDEQFF. CDR3 nucleotides: TGTGCCAGCAGCTTAAGCGGGGCGGTTGATGAGCAGTTCTTC.

CDR3 sequence: CATASGRTEAFF. DNA of the CDR3: TGTGCCACCGCCAGTGGAAGGACTGAAGCTTTCTTT. The chain carries TRBV15 and TRBJ1-1; D gene uncertain. Germline-derived CDR1 and CDR2 are LNHNV and YYDKDF (reference sequence). Trimming removed 8 bases at V and 5 bases at J, with 12 bases between. This CDR3 has 12 amino acids.

The J gene is TRBJ2-7, the V gene TRBV7-4, with D possibly being TRBD2 (5 bases). The CDR3 sequence is 15 residues long. The germline gives CDR1 SGHVT, CDR2 SQSDAQ. The V end was cut by 7 bases, the J end by 4 bases, with 20 bases between. CDR3 in amino acids: CASNLDRRRWYEQYV. The CDR3 bases are TGTGCCAGCAACCTGGACCGGAGGCGGTGGTACGAGCAGTACGTC.

J is TRBJ1-2 and V is TRBV6-5, with 7 bases matching TRBD1. Unmatched junction bases numbered 7, after V lost 6 bases and J lost 0 bases. Germline V CDR1 and CDR2: MNHEY, SVGAGI. This CDR3 region has 15 residues. The CDR3 protein is CASRQGTATNYGYTF. Here the CDR3 DNA reads TGTGCCAGCAGGCAGGGGACAGCAACTAACTATGGCTACACCTTC.

The J gene is TRBJ2-7, the V gene TRBV5-4; D possibly corresponds to TRBD2 (6 bases). There are 12 residues in the CDR3. Trimming cost V 7 bases and J 4 bases, with 12 bases left between them. In germline, CDR1 is SGHNT, CDR2 YYREEE (reference sequence). The CDR3 loop reads CASGTPGYEQYF. The DNA for the CDR3 is TGTGCCAGCGGGACTCCAGGTTACGAGCAGTACTTC.

J is TRBJ2-2 and V is TRBV7-9, with 7 bases that match TRBD1. V gave up 5 bases and J gave up 5 bases; unmatched junction bases: 8. Germline values: CDR1 SEHNR, CDR2 FQNEAQ (reference sequence). CDR3 length equals 15 residues. CDR3 in DNA: TGTGCCAGCAGCCCCCGACAGGGTAGTACCGGGGAGCTGTTTTTT. Translating it yields CASSPRQGSTGELFF. Supplemented by reference TRBV7-9 and TRBJ2-2, the full variable domain reads DTGVSQNPRHKITKRGQNVTFRCDPISEHNRLYWYRQTLGQGPEFLTYFQNEAQLEKSRLLSDRFSAERPKGSFSTLEIQRTEQGDSAMYLCASSPRQGSTGELFFGEGSRLTVL.

This clone occurred once. This chain uses TRBV28 with TRBJ2-7, with 7 bases lining up with TRBD1. The CDR3 contains 14 residues. CDR1 and CDR2 from the germline V gene are MDHEN and SYDVKM. V was clipped by 7 bases and J by 3 bases; unmatched bases: 9. CDR3 bases: TGTGCCAGCACTCCGACAGGGCGAGTCTACGAGCAGTACGTC. This codes for CASTPTGRVYEQYV.

The rearrangement uses TRBV27 and TRBJ2-1; TRBD1 might be the D (5 bases). There are 15 residues in the CDR3. V lost 6 bases to trimming and J lost 2 bases, with 14 bases between them. Germline-derived CDR1 and CDR2 are MNHEY and SMNVEV (reference sequence). CDR3 region: CASSPGLGAYNEQFF. The CDR3 bases are TGTGCCAGCAGCCCCGGGTTAGGGGCCTACAATGAGCAGTTCTTC.

The chain links TRBV7-3 to TRBJ2-2; D may be TRBD2 (6 bases). Germline CDR1 reads SGHTA; CDR2 reads FQGTGA. The CDR3 length is 16 residues. With 2 bases removed from V and 0 bases from J, the gap between germline ends came to 10 bases. The CDR3 spells CASSLYSGANTGELFF. The CDR3 coding sequence is TGTGCCAGCAGCTTATATTCGGGAGCGAACACCGGGGAGCTGTTTTTT.

In this sample, this clone turned up once. This sequence joins TRBV7-9 and TRBJ1-1, with 7 nucleotides matching TRBD1. This CDR3 region has 14 residues. From germline, CDR1 is SEHNR and CDR2 FQNEAQ (reference sequence). Trimming cost V 1 base and J 6 bases; bases outside gene matches: 5. The DNA of the CDR3 is TGTGCCAGCAGCTTAGACAGGGGCTCTTCTGAAGCTTTCTTT. Amino acids: CASSLDRGSSEAFF.

The chain carries TRBV9 and TRBJ2-5; 10 nucleotides agree with TRBD1. The germline CDR1 and CDR2 sequences are SGDLS and YYNGEE. The CDR3 has 15 amino acids. Trimming cost V 4 bases and J 4 bases; bases outside gene matches: 7. CDR3 DNA: TGTGCCAGCAGCTCAAGGGACAGGGGTTCAGAGACCCAGTACTTC. Protein: CASSSRDRGSETQYF.

The chain uses TRBV27 and TRBJ2-7; 7 bases map to TRBD1. The ends lost 2 bases at V and 1 base at J; junction bases unmatched: 5. Germline-derived CDR1 and CDR2 are MNHEY and SMNVEV (reference sequence). CDR3 length equals 15 residues. This CDR3 is CASSLQGEWSYEQYF. In nucleotides, the CDR3 is TGTGCCAGCAGTTTACAGGGGGAGTGGTCCTACGAGCAGTACTTC.